The clone carrying this T cell receptor (beta chain) showed up many times. Its antigen is not known. The sample belongs to a study of regulatory T cells in long-lasting Graves disease. As for the study in general: By definition, persistent Graves' disease involved antithyroid drugs for over 5 years alongside positive TSH receptor antibodies.

Findings and limits, study-wide: The analysis examined peripheral blood only and excluded thyroid tissue.

Time point described: persistent/refractory GD, antithyroid drugs over 5 years with positive TRAb. PBMCs provided the RNA from which the TCR library was made. Around 9 milliliters of peripheral blood went into EDTA tubes. TCR beta libraries were built with iRepertoire HTBI primers and Arm-PCR of CDR3 regions. TCRdb passed the multiplex PCR reads through MiXCR, listing each CDR3 protein once. Here the sample spans approximately 470,000 distinct CDR3 sequences, around 20% being singletons. Trimming took 5 bases from V and 7 from J, leaving 11 bases between them. The germline gives CDR1 SEHNR, CDR2 FQNEAQ (reference sequence). The CDR3 is 12 residues long.

This material consisted of peripheral blood mononuclear cells (PBMCs), taken when the disease was refractory, from a patient treated with antithyroid drugs. This sequence originates from a female donor with Graves disease. The gene calls are TRBV7-9 and TRBJ1-1; D is perhaps TRBD1 (5 bases). The CDR3 loop reads CASSEDSHEAFF. The CDR3 region has the DNA TGTGCCAGCAGCGAAGACAGCCATGAAGCTTTCTTT.